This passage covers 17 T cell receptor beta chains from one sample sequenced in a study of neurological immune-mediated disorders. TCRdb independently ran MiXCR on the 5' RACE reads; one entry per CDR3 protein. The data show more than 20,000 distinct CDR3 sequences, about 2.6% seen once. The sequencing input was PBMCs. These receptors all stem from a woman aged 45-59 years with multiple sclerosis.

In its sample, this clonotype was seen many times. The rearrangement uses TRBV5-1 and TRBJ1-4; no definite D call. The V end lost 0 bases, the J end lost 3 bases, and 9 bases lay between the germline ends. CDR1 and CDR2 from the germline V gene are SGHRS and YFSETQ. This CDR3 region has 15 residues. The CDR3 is CASSLGRGSNEKLFF. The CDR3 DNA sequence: TGCGCCAGCAGCTTGGGGCGTGGGTCTAATGAAAAACTGTTTTTT.

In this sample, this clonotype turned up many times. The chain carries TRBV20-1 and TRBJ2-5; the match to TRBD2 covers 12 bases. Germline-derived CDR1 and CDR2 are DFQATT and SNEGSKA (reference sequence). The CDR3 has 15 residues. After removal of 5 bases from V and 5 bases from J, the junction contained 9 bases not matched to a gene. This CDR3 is CSAFRLAGAGETQYF. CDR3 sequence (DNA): TGCAGTGCTTTCCGACTAGCGGGGGCAGGGGAGACCCAGTACTTC.

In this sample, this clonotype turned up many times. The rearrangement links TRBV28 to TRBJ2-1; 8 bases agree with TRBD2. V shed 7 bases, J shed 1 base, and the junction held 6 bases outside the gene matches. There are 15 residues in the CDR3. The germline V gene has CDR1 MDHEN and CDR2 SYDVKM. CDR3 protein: CASTPGLESYNEQFF. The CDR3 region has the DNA TGTGCCAGCACCCCGGGACTAGAATCCTACAATGAGCAGTTCTTC.

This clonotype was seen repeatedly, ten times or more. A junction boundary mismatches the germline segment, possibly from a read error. This chain's CDR3 is CASRLDSHGANVLTF. The CDR3 nucleotides are TGTGCCAGCAGGTTAGACAGCCACGGGGCCAACGTCCTGACTTTC. The rearrangement joins TRBV12-3 or TRBV12-4 to TRBJ2-6; a possible D gene is TRBD1 (5 bases). The CDR3 consists of 15 residues.

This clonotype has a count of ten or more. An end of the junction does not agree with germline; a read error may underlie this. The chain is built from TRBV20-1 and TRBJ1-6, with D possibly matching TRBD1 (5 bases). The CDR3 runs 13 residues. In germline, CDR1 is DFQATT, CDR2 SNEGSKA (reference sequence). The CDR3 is CSASPQERSPLNF. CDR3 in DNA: TGCAGTGCTAGCCCACAGGAGCGATCACCCCTCAACTTT.

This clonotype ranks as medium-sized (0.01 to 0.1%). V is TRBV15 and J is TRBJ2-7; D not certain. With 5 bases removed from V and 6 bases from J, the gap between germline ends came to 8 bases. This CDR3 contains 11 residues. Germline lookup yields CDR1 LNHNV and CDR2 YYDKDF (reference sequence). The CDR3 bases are TGTGCCACCAGCGTCGGGTTCGAGCAGTACTTC. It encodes CATSVGFEQYF.

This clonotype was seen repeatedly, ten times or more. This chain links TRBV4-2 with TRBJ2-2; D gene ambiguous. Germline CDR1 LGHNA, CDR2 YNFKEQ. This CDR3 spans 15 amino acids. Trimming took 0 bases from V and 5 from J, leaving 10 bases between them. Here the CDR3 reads CASSQEGTATGELFF. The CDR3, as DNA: TGTGCCAGCAGCCAAGAAGGAACAGCTACCGGGGAGCTGTTTTTT.

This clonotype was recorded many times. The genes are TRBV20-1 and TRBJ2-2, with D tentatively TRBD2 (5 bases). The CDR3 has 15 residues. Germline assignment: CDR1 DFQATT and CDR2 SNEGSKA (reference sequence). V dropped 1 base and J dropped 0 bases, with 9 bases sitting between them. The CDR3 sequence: CSARAEAANTGELFF. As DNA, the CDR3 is TGCAGTGCTAGAGCCGAAGCGGCGAACACCGGGGAGCTGTTTTTT.

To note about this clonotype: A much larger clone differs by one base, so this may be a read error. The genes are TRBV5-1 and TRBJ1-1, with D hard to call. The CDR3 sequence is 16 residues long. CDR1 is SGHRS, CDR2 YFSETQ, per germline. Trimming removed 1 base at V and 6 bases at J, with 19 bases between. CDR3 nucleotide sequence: TGCGCCAGCAGCTTGTATCGTGGGATCGCAGGCGCTGAAGCTTTCTTT. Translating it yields CASSLYRGIAGAEAFF. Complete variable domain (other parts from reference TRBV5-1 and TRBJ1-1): KAGVTQTPRYLIKTRGQQVTLSCSPISGHRSVSWYQQTPGQGLQFLFEYFSETQRNKGNFPGRFSGRQFSNSRSEMNVSTLELGDSALYLCASSLYRGIAGAEAFFGQGTRLTVV.

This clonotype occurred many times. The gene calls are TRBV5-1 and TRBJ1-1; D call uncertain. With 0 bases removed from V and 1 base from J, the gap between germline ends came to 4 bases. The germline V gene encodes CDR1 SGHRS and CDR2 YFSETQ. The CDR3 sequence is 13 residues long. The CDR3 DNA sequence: TGCGCCAGCAGCTTGGAACGGAACACTGAAGCTTTCTTT. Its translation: CASSLERNTEAFF.

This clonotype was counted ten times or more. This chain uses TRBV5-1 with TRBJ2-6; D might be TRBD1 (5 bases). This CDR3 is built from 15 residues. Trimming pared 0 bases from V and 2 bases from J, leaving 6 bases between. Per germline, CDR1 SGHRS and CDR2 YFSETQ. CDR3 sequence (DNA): TGCGCCAGCAGCTTGGAGGGGCCTGGGGCCAACGTCCTGACTTTC. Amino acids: CASSLEGPGANVLTF. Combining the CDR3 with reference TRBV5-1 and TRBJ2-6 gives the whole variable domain KAGVTQTPRYLIKTRGQQVTLSCSPISGHRSVSWYQQTPGQGLQFLFEYFSETQRNKGNFPGRFSGRQFSNSRSEMNVSTLELGDSALYLCASSLEGPGANVLTFGAGSRLTVL.

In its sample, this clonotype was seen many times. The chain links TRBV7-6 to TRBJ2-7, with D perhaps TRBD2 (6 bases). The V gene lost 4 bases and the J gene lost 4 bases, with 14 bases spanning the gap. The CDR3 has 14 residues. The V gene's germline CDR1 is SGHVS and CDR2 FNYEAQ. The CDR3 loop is CASSSARAGYEQYF. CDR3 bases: TGTGCCAGCAGCTCCGCCCGGGCGGGGTACGAGCAGTACTTC.

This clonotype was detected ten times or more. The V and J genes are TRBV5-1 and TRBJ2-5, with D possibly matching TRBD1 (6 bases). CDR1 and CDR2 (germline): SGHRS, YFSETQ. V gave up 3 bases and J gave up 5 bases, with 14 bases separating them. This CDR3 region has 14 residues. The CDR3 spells CASSSTRGMETQYF. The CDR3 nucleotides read TGCGCCAGCAGCTCTACCAGGGGTATGGAGACCCAGTACTTC.

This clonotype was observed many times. The CDR3 DNA follows: TGCAGTGCTAGGAGGTCGGAGGGGACGGTCTACGAGCAGTACTTC. It specifies CSARRSEGTVYEQYF. The chain is built from TRBV20-1 and TRBJ2-7; perhaps TRBD2 as D (6 bases). Germline V gene lookup returns CDR1 DFQATT and CDR2 SNEGSKA (reference sequence). Trimming cost V 3 bases and J 3 bases, with 18 bases left between them. CDR3 size: 15 residues.

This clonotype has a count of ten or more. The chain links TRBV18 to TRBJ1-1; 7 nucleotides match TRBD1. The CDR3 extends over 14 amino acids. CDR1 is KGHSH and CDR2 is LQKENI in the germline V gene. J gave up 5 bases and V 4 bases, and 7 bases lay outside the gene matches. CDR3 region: CASSQQTGFTEAFF. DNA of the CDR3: TGTGCCAGCTCACAACAGACAGGGTTTACTGAAGCTTTCTTT.

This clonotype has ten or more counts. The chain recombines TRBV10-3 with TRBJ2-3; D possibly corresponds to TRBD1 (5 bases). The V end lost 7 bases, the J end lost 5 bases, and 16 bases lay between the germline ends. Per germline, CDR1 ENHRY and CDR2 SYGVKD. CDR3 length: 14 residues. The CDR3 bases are TGTGCCATCAAAGAGACTCCCAGGGTAGATACGCAGTATTTT. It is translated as CAIKETPRVDTQYF.

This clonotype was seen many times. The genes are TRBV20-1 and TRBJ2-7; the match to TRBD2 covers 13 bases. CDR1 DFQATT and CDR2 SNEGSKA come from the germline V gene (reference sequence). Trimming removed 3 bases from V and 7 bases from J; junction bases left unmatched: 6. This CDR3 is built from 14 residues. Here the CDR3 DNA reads TGCAGTGCTAGCGTGACTAGCGGGAGGCAAGAGCAGTACTTC. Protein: CSASVTSGRQEQYF.